A selection of T cell receptor beta chains follows, all from one sample in a study of blood T cell repertoires in COVID-19. Sequencing used immunoSEQ multiplex PCR; TCRdb keeps in-frame clones, though not all of them. Of fewer than 250,000 clones in the sample, 70% to 90% were seen once. The specimen sequenced was peripheral blood. The receptors here all came from a man aged 55 to 70 with acute or convalescent COVID-19. Both conserved end residues are part of each CDR3. Fields, in order: J gene, V gene, clone size, D gene, CDR3 protein, CDR3 DNA. A D gene is named only where the DNA matches it firmly. Rows give clone size only sometimes, using once, few, many, or a class for an expanded clone.

>TRBJ2-7|TRBV18|NA|NA
CASSPGTNYEQYF
TGTGCCAGCTCGCCCGGGACAAACTACGAGCAGTACTTC
>TRBJ1-2|TRBV7-8|once|NA
CASSLGSSYGYTF
TGTGCCAGCAGCTTAGGTAGTTCCTATGGCTACACCTTC
>TRBJ1-2|TRBV13|few|NA
CASSLGLNSPVKGYTF
TGTGCCAGCAGCTTAGGCCTTAACAGCCCCGTGAAGGGCTACACCTTC
>TRBJ2-7|TRBV6-5|NA|TRBD2
CASSQTSGGGYEQYF
TGTGCCAGCAGTCAGACTAGCGGGGGCGGCTACGAGCAGTACTTC
>TRBJ1-1|TRBV5-4|NA|NA
CASSLARAEGNTEAFF
TGTGCCAGCAGCTTGGCTAGGGCCGAGGGAAACACTGAAGCTTTCTTT
>TRBJ1-3|TRBV7-2|NA|NA
CASSSQGSGNTIYF
TGTGCCAGCAGCTCCCAGGGAAGTGGAAACACCATATATTTT
>TRBJ1-4|TRBV14|once|TRBD1
CASSQAGGKLFF
TGTGCCAGCAGCCAAGCAGGGGGAAAACTGTTTTTT
>TRBJ2-2|TRBV5-4|NA|NA
CASSFNGELFF
TGTGCCAGCAGCTTTAACGGGGAGCTGTTTTTT
>TRBJ2-7|TRBV6-1|NA|NA
CASSETGSSYEQYF
TGTGCCAGCAGTGAAACCGGTTCCTCCTACGAGCAGTACTTC
>TRBJ2-2|TRBV4-2|NA|TRBD2
CASSQASGGTGELFF
TGTGCCAGCAGCCAAGCTAGCGGGGGCACCGGGGAGCTGTTTTTT
>TRBJ2-2|TRBV12-3/TRBV12-4|NA|NA
CASSFIGVSF
TGTGCCAGCAGTTTTATAGGGGTTAGCTTT
>TRBJ1-5|TRBV6-6|NA|TRBD1
CASSYTAQGGAQPQHF
TGTGCCAGCAGTTACACCGCGCAGGGGGGAGCACAGCCCCAGCATTTT
>TRBJ1-2|TRBV7-9|few|NA
CASSRGGEQGGSNYGYTF
TGTGCCAGCAGCCGTGGAGGGGAGCAGGGCGGTTCTAACTATGGCTACACCTTC
>TRBJ2-5|TRBV29-1|NA|TRBD2
CSVAPGGETQYF
TGCAGCGTCGCACCGGGGGGAGAGACCCAGTACTTC
>TRBJ1-5|TRBV2|NA|NA
CASRFGRDNQPQHF
TGTGCCAGCAGGTTCGGACGGGACAATCAGCCCCAGCATTTT
>TRBJ2-5|TRBV5-3|NA|NA
CARSLATQETQYF
TGTGCCAGAAGCTTGGCAACTCAAGAGACCCAGTACTTC
>TRBJ1-1|TRBV27|NA|TRBD1
CASTPTTFRDRRSEAFF
TGTGCCAGCACCCCAACGACCTTCCGGGACAGGCGATCAGAAGCTTTCTTT
>TRBJ2-6|TRBV9|NA|NA
CASSVGNSGANVLTF
TGTGCCAGCAGCGTAGGTAACTCTGGGGCCAACGTCCTGACTTTC
>TRBJ2-5|TRBV6-5|once|TRBD1
CASTRQGGETQYF
TGTGCCAGCACCCGACAGGGTGGAGAGACCCAGTACTTC
>TRBJ2-7|TRBV3-1/TRBV3-2|NA|TRBD1
CASSQLTGASYEQYF
TGTGCCAGCAGCCAGCTAACAGGGGCGAGCTACGAGCAGTACTTC
>TRBJ2-3|TRBV11-3|NA|NA
CASSLGTGTKHTDTQYF
TGTGCCAGCAGCTTAGGCACCGGGACAAAGCACACAGATACGCAGTATTTT
>TRBJ2-2|TRBV7-3|NA|TRBD2
CASSLSGVNTGELFF
TGTGCCAGCAGCTTGAGCGGGGTCAACACCGGGGAGCTGTTTTTT
>TRBJ2-5|TRBV6-5|NA|NA
CASAGTNYAETQYF
TGTGCCAGCGCCGGGACAAATTATGCCGAGACCCAGTACTTC
>TRBJ1-1|TRBV6-5|NA|NA
CASSYTGNTEAFF
TGTGCCAGCAGTTACACAGGGAACACTGAAGCTTTCTTT
>TRBJ1-1|TRBV14|NA|TRBD1
CASSQGMNTEAFF
TGTGCCAGCTCACAGGGGATGAACACTGAAGCTTTCTTT
>TRBJ2-7|TRBV5-1|NA|TRBD2
CASSVTGTSGFEQYF
TGCGCCAGCAGCGTTACCGGGACTAGCGGTTTCGAGCAGTACTTC
>TRBJ1-1|TRBV19|NA|NA
CASSIGYFEAFF
TGTGCCAGTAGTATAGGGTACTTTGAAGCTTTCTTT
>TRBJ2-3|TRBV4-1|NA|TRBD2
CASSQDKVAGGQGDTQYF
TGCGCCAGCAGCCAAGACAAGGTAGCGGGGGGGCAGGGAGATACGCAGTATTTT
>TRBJ1-1|TRBV6-1|NA|TRBD1
CASSERHRGPNTEAFF
TGTGCCAGCAGTGAAAGGCACAGGGGGCCTAACACTGAAGCTTTCTTT
>TRBJ1-4|TRBV29-1|NA|NA
CSVPSGGPTNEKLFF
TGCAGCGTCCCGTCCGGGGGACCAACTAATGAAAAACTGTTTTTT
>TRBJ2-1|TRBV5-5|NA|TRBD2
CASSSSLLAGGWDEQFF
TGTGCCAGCAGCTCATCCCTCCTAGCGGGGGGCTGGGATGAGCAGTTCTTC
>TRBJ2-5|TRBV7-2|NA|TRBD2
CASRVAGGYQETQYF
TGTGCCAGCAGAGTAGCGGGGGGGTACCAAGAGACCCAGTACTTC
>TRBJ2-7|TRBV6-6|few|TRBD1
CASSQRQGAAYEQYF
TGTGCCAGCAGCCAAAGACAGGGGGCTGCCTACGAGCAGTACTTC
>TRBJ2-5|TRBV4-2|NA|TRBD2
CASSQRGTGGETQYF
TGTGCCAGCAGCCAACGGGGGACGGGGGGAGAGACCCAGTACTTC
>TRBJ2-2|TRBV4-3|NA|NA
CASSPRGNAGELFF
TGCGCCAGCAGCCCTCGCGGGAATGCCGGGGAGCTGTTTTTT
>TRBJ1-6|TRBV7-8|once|NA
CASSWGTRAANSPLHF
TGTGCCAGCAGCTGGGGGACACGAGCGGCTAATTCACCCCTCCACTTT
>TRBJ1-2|TRBV3-1/TRBV3-2|NA|TRBD1
CASSRLEGQGAYGYTF
TGTGCCAGCAGCCGGCTCGAGGGGCAGGGGGCCTATGGCTACACCTTC
>TRBJ1-2|TRBV5-1|NA|NA
CASSFQVRSHRFNYGYTF
TGCGCCAGCAGCTTTCAGGTAAGGTCGCACAGGTTCAACTATGGCTACACCTTC
>TRBJ2-5|TRBV6-5|NA|NA
CASRRGGRETQYF
TGTGCCAGCAGGAGGGGGGGGCGGGAGACCCAGTACTTC